What follows is one TCR beta chain and its context. Antigen specificity is unknown. This record belongs to a study of T cell responses to AZD1222 COVID-19 vaccine. Assay used: immunoSEQ multiplex PCR; TCRdb lists only in-frame clones, some missing. The sample records approximately 180,000 clones, approximately 92% being singletons. The CDR3 spans 13 residues. Trimming pared 4 bases from V and 0 bases from J, leaving 6 bases between. Germline V CDR1 and CDR2: SGHDN, FVKESK. General study points: Vaccine-related CD4 TCRs covered spike, predominating at 160-218 and 743-854. Donors skewed white British and female; clonal diversity was possibly underestimated. Unmutated regions of variants are reportedly targeted by nearly half of spike-specific TCRs.

The clonotype was recovered from an adult who received the MenACWY meningococcal vaccine as a control. This specimen was peripheral blood, taken 28 days after the second dose of the MenACWY control vaccine. V gene TRBV14 combines with J gene TRBJ1-1, with D hard to call. The CDR3 DNA is TGTGCCAGCAGCCCGACCCTGAACACTGAAGCTTTCTTT. It translates to CASSPTLNTEAFF.